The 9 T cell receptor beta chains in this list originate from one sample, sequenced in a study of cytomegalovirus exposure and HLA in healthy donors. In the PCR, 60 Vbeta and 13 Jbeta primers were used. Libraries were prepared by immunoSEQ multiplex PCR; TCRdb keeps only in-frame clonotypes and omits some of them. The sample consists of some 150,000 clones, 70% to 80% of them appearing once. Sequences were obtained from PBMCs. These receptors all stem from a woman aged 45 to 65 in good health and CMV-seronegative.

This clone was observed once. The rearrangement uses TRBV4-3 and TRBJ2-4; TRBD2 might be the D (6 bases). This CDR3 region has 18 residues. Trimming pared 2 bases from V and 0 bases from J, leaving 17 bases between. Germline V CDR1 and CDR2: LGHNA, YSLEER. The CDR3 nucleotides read TGCGCCAGCAGCCAAACACTCGGGGACTCTCTAGCCAAAAACATTCAGTACTTC. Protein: CASSQTLGDSLAKNIQYF.

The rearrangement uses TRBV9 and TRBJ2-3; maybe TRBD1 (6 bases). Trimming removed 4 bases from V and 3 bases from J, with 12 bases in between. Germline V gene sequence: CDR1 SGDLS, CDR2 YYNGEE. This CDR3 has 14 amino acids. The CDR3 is CASSSRQETDTQYF. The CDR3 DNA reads TGTGCCAGCAGCAGTAGACAGGAAACAGATACGCAGTATTTT.

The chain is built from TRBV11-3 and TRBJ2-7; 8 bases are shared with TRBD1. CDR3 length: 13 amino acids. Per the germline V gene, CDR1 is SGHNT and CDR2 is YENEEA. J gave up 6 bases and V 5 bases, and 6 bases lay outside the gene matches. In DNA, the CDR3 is TGTGCCAGCAGCCCCGACAGGGGAGTCGAGCAGTACTTC. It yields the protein CASSPDRGVEQYF.

CDR3 nucleotides: TGTGCCAGCAGCTTAGACAAACAGTATCAGCCCCAGCATTTT. Translation gives CASSLDKQYQPQHF. This chain uses TRBV7-2 with TRBJ1-5; D gene unclear. V lost 1 base and J 5 bases, leaving 9 bases between the germline ends. This CDR3 contains 14 residues. The germline V gene has CDR1 SGHTA and CDR2 FQGNSA. The full variable domain, in which reference TRBV7-2 and TRBJ1-5 provide the parts outside the CDR3, is GAGVSQSPSNKVTEKGKDVELRCDPISGHTALYWYRQSLGQGLEFLIYFQGNSAPDKSGLPSDRFSAERTGGSVSTLTIQRTQQEDSAVYLCASSLDKQYQPQHFGDGTRLSIL.

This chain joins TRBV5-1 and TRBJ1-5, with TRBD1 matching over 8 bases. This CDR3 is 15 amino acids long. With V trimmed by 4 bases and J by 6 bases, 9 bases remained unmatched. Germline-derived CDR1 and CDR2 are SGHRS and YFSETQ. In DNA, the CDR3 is TGCGCCAGCAGCCCGGACAGGGCGGTAGGTCAGCCCCAGCATTTT. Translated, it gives CASSPDRAVGQPQHF.

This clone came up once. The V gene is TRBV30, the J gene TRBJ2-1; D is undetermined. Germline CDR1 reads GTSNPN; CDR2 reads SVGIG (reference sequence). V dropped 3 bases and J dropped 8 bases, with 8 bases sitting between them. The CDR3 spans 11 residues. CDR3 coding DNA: TGTGCCTGGAGAGCCCGGGATGAGCAGTTCTTC. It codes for CAWRARDEQFF.

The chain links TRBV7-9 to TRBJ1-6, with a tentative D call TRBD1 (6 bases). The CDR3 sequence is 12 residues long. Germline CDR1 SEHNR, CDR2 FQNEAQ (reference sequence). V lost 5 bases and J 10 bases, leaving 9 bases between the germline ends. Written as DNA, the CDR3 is TGTGCCAGCAGCGCAGGGGTCTCACCCCTCCACTTT. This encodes CASSAGVSPLHF. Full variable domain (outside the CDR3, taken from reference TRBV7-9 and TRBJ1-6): DTGVSQNPRHKITKRGQNVTFRCDPISEHNRLYWYRQTLGQGPEFLTYFQNEAQLEKSRLLSDRFSAERPKGSFSTLEIQRTEQGDSAMYLCASSAGVSPLHFGNGTRLTVT.

The CDR3 sequence: CASSYSRGPGGYTF. The DNA of the CDR3 is TGTGCCAGCAGTTACTCGAGAGGGCCAGGAGGCTACACCTTC. The J gene is TRBJ1-2, the V gene TRBV6-6; the D is unclear. Germline-derived CDR1 and CDR2 are MNHNY and SVGAGI (reference sequence). The CDR3 contains 14 residues. Trimming took 0 bases from V and 8 from J, leaving 13 bases between them.

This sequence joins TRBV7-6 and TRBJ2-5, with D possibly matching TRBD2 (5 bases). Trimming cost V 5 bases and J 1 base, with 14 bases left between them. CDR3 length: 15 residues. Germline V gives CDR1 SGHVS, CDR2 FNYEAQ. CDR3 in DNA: TGTGCCAGCAGCCCCCGGGGAAGTAGCCAAGAGACCCAGTACTTC. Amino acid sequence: CASSPRGSSQETQYF.